A selection of T cell receptor beta chains follows, all from one sample in a study of cytomegalovirus exposure and HLA in healthy donors. The method was immunoSEQ multiplex PCR; TCRdb's version includes in-frame clones alone and lacks a portion of them. The sample yields around 200,000 clones, over 80% seen once. Input material: PBMCs. The origin of the receptors is a man aged 35-49 years in good health and CMV-seropositive. The CDR3 runs from the conserved cysteine through the conserved F or W. A D gene is named only where the DNA matches it firmly. Only part of the rows carry a size: once, few, many, or a class if the clone is expanded.

>-|TRBV5-6|TRBJ2-4|TRBD2
TGTGCCAGCAGCTCCCGGGGGGGGTGGGCCAAAAACATTCAGTACTTC
CASSSRGGWAKNIQYF
>-|TRBV7-2|TRBJ2-6|-
TGCGCCAGCAGCCAAGATAGTGGCTCTGGGGCCAACGTCCTGACTTTC
CASSQDSGSGANVLTF
>once|TRBV9|TRBJ2-5|-
TGTGCCAGCAGCGCTCGCGGGGTTCAAGAGACCCAGTACTTC
CASSARGVQETQYF
>few|TRBV9|TRBJ2-1|TRBD1
TGTGCCAGCAGCGTATTGGGACAGGGTGGTTATGAGCAGTTCTTC
CASSVLGQGGYEQFF
>-|TRBV6-6|TRBJ2-7|-
TGTGCCAGCACCCAGGGGACCGAGCAGTACTTC
CASTQGTEQYF
>-|TRBV30|TRBJ1-6|-
TGTGCCTGGAGTGGGACAGCCTCACCCCTCCACTTT
CAWSGTASPLHF
>-|TRBV4-1|TRBJ1-5|TRBD1
TGCGCCAGCAGCCAAGAGGGACAGCGTAATCAGCCCCAGCATTTT
CASSQEGQRNQPQHF
>-|TRBV30|TRBJ2-3|-
TGTGCCTGGAGTGTATCAGGGGATACGCAGTATTTT
CAWSVSGDTQYF
>-|TRBV19|TRBJ2-3|-
TGTGCCAGTAGTCTGGACTGGGCGCACACAGATACGCAGTATTTT
CASSLDWAHTDTQYF
>-|TRBV9|TRBJ2-7|-
TGTGCCAGCAGCGCAGGGGTTGAGCAGTACTTC
CASSAGVEQYF
>once|TRBV9|TRBJ2-3|-
TGTGCCAGCAGCGTAGCGGGGGGCGCGGGCACAGATACGCAGTATTTT
CASSVAGGAGTDTQYF
>-|TRBV10-1|TRBJ2-2|-
TGCGCCTCCGGACAATCGAACACCGGGGAGCTGTTTTTT
CASGQSNTGELFF
>few|TRBV7-2|TRBJ2-4|TRBD2
TGTGCCAGCAGCTCCCCGGGGGGTTGGGGAAACATTCAGTACTTC
CASSSPGGWGNIQYF
>-|TRBV9|TRBJ2-1|-
TGTGCCAGCAGCGGATATACCGGGGTAGGCAATGAGCAGTTCTTC
CASSGYTGVGNEQFF
>once|TRBV29-1|TRBJ1-4|-
TGCAGCGCACAGGGTGCCCTGGGGGAAAAACTGTTTTTT
CSAQGALGEKLFF
>-|TRBV6-5|TRBJ1-1|-
TGTGCCAGCAGGGTACAGAGACAATCATCTGAAGCTTTCTTT
CASRVQRQSSEAFF
>-|TRBV6-5|TRBJ2-7|-
TGTGCCAGCAGTTACTCATGGACGGGGGACTACGAGCAGTACTTC
CASSYSWTGDYEQYF
>-|TRBV7-2|TRBJ1-1|-
TGTGCCAGCAGCCCCCAGGCAGGGGCCCTTCTCACTGAAGCTTTCTTT
CASSPQAGALLTEAFF
>-|TRBV7-6|TRBJ2-7|TRBD2
TGTGCCAGCAGCTTAGGTCCGGGACTAGATGGCTACGAGCAGTACTTC
CASSLGPGLDGYEQYF
>few|TRBV4-1|TRBJ1-5|-
TGCGCCAGCAGCCAAGCCTTGCGGGCAGATAGCAATCAGCCCCAGCATTTT
CASSQALRADSNQPQHF
>-|TRBV6-5|TRBJ2-7|-
TGTGCCAGCAGGAGGTGGGGGAGGTATGACGAGCAGTACTTC
CASRRWGRYDEQYF
>-|TRBV6-5|TRBJ2-7|TRBD2
TGTGCCAGCACCTTCGGGGGCCTAGCGGGCGAAGAGCAGTACTTC
CASTFGGLAGEEQYF
>-|TRBV28|TRBJ2-7|TRBD1
TGTGCCAGCAGTTTGCCCGGACAGGGACGGGAGTACGAGTACTTC
CASSLPGQGREYEYF
>-|TRBV7-6|TRBJ2-2|-
TGTGCCAGCAGCTTTCAGCCAGGCACCGGGGAGCTGTTTTTT
CASSFQPGTGELFF